In its sample, the clone carrying this T cell receptor beta chain was seen a few times. The sample originates from a study of blood T cell repertoires in COVID-19. The overall study: The analysed material was cDNA or gDNA that came from T cells, B-cell-depleted T cells, or PBMCs.

Generated by immunoSEQ multiplex PCR, the TCRdb table keeps only in-frame clones and is missing some. Of fewer than 300,000 clones listed, about 89% were seen once; the top ten hold roughly 9.8%. The CDR3 runs 16 residues. Looked up from germline, CDR1 is SEHNR and CDR2 is FQNEAQ (reference sequence). V lost 5 bases, J lost 4 bases, and 17 bases lay in between. Material: peripheral blood. The genes are TRBV7-9 and TRBJ2-2, with D possibly TRBD2 on 5 matching bases. The origin of this receptor is a man aged 40-50 years who had recovered from COVID-19. CDR3 in amino acids: CASSPAGRAGTGELFF. In nucleotides, the CDR3 is TGTGCCAGCAGCCCGGCGGGCCGGGCGGGCACCGGGGAGCTGTTTTTT.